The 20 T cell receptor beta chains below come from one sample, sequenced in a study of CD8+ T cells in alopecia areata. Once RNA had been extracted, it was reverse transcribed into cDNA to act as the sequencing template. Libraries were prepared by immunoSEQ multiplex PCR; TCRdb keeps only in-frame clonotypes and omits some of them. The data show about 270,000 clones, with 45% to 70% seen just once and about 0.88% held by the top ten. The treatment is: oral pan-JAK inhibitor, 5-10 mg twice daily. Sequenced material: CD4+ T cells sorted from blood, taken between weeks 51 and 54, from a patient treated with tofacitinib. The receptor source for this set is a human donor with alopecia areata.

The chain uses TRBV4-3 and TRBJ1-2, with D perhaps TRBD1 (6 bases). The CDR3 length is 15 residues. The V gene lost 2 bases and the J gene lost 5 bases, with 15 bases spanning the gap. CDR1 LGHNA and CDR2 YSLEER come from the germline V gene. The CDR3 nucleotides are TGCGCCAGCAGCCAAAATGAACAGGGCTCATATGGCTACACCTTC. This gives the protein CASSQNEQGSYGYTF.

The chain recombines TRBV30 with TRBJ1-2, with 9 bases matching TRBD1. Germline V gives CDR1 GTSNPN, CDR2 SVGIG (reference sequence). CDR3 length: 15 amino acids. V lost 5 bases and J lost 4; bases outside the gene matches: 11. CDR3 sequence: CAWVTGTGLAYGYTF. Here the CDR3 DNA reads TGTGCCTGGGTTACCGGGACAGGGTTGGCCTATGGCTACACCTTC.

In nucleotides, the CDR3 is TGCGCCACCTCATCGGGTCCCTTCTACGAGCAGTACTTC. Its translation is CATSSGPFYEQYF. V is TRBV4-1 and J is TRBJ2-7; no definite D call. Germline-derived CDR1 and CDR2 are MGHRA and YSYEKL. Trimming removed 10 bases at V and 3 bases at J, with 16 bases between. The CDR3 has 13 amino acids.

V and J are TRBV4-3 and TRBJ2-1; D gene ambiguous. Trimming cost V 0 bases and J 3 bases, with 9 bases left between them. The CDR3 has 15 amino acids. Germline V gene sequence: CDR1 LGHNA, CDR2 YSLEER. This CDR3 is CASSQEPRHYNEQFF. The CDR3 DNA sequence: TGCGCCAGCAGCCAAGAACCCAGGCACTACAATGAGCAGTTCTTC.

The V call is TRBV5-1, the J call TRBJ2-3, with 10 bases fitting TRBD2. This CDR3 spans 16 amino acids. Germline V gene lookup returns CDR1 SGHRS and CDR2 YFSETQ. V lost 0 bases to trimming and J lost 4 bases; unmatched junction nucleotides: 5. The DNA of the CDR3 is TGCGCCAGCAGCTTGGCCAGCGGGGGGGCCGCAGATACGCAGTATTTT. Translated: CASSLASGGAADTQYF.

This clone was detected only a few times. The chain employs TRBV4-1 and TRBJ1-1; unclear D gene. The CDR3 is 14 residues long. With 0 bases removed from V and 7 bases from J, the gap between germline ends came to 12 bases. The germline V gene has CDR1 MGHRA and CDR2 YSYEKL. The CDR3 is CASSQEVAVSEAFF. The CDR3 DNA sequence: TGCGCCAGCAGCCAAGAAGTGGCAGTGAGTGAAGCTTTCTTT.

This clone was picked up a small number of times. The chain joins TRBV6-1 to TRBJ1-4; D is perhaps TRBD1 (5 bases). This CDR3 has 14 amino acids. V lost 5 bases and J lost 3, with 10 bases in between. From germline, CDR1 is MNHNS and CDR2 SASEGT. CDR3 DNA: TGTGCCAGCAGTTTAGGGACGGCTAATGAAAAACTGTTTTTT. Translating it yields CASSLGTANEKLFF.

The CDR3 DNA sequence: TGTGCCAGCAGCTTAGGCCGGGGCCCAACACAAGAGACCCAGTACTTC. As protein: CASSLGRGPTQETQYF. V is TRBV11-2 and J is TRBJ2-5, with D possibly being TRBD1 or TRBD2 (5 bases each). This CDR3 is built from 16 residues. Between the trimmed V and J ends, which lost 1 base and 2 bases, there was a span of 14 bases. Germline V gives CDR1 SGHAT, CDR2 FQNNGV.

This sequence joins TRBV2 and TRBJ2-1, with a tentative D call TRBD2 (6 bases). With 6 bases removed from V and 9 bases from J, the gap between germline ends came to 9 bases. The CDR3 contains 11 residues. In germline, CDR1 is SNHLY, CDR2 FYNNEI. CDR3 loop: CASRSGPEQFF. DNA of the CDR3: TGTGCCAGCAGGAGCGGGCCTGAGCAGTTCTTC.

The V call is TRBV6-1, the J call TRBJ1-1; TRBD1 is a possible D gene (6 bases). With 4 bases removed from V and 4 bases from J, the gap between germline ends came to 16 bases. From germline, CDR1 is MNHNS and CDR2 SASEGT. This CDR3 comprises 15 residues. CDR3 nucleotide sequence: TGTGCCAGCAGTGTCTCAGGGGTTTTCGGCACTGAAGCTTTCTTT. Protein: CASSVSGVFGTEAFF.

The rearrangement uses TRBV6-5 and TRBJ2-1; possibly TRBD2 for D (5 bases). CDR1 and CDR2 (germline): MNHEY, SVGAGI. V was pared by 3 bases and J by 5 bases, with 11 bases between. The CDR3 totals 14 residues. The CDR3 loop reads CASSYTTSHNEQFF. The CDR3 region has the DNA TGTGCCAGCAGTTATACTACTAGTCACAATGAGCAGTTCTTC.

This clone appeared a few times. The gene calls are TRBV5-1 and TRBJ2-5; D remains ambiguous. CDR3 length: 15 residues. Between the trimmed V and J ends, which lost 0 bases and 5 bases, there was a span of 14 bases. Germline CDR1 is SGHRS and CDR2 is YFSETQ. The CDR3 is CASSLEGDHGETQYF. CDR3 bases: TGCGCCAGCAGCTTGGAAGGCGACCATGGGGAGACCCAGTACTTC.

This clone has only a few counts. The CDR3 loop is CASSFVSHGGGSPLHF. CDR3 nucleotides: TGTGCCAGCAGTTTTGTTTCGCACGGAGGTGGTTCACCCCTCCACTTT. V and J are TRBV27 and TRBJ1-6; D is uncertain. The length of the CDR3 is 16 residues. CDR1 is MNHEY, CDR2 SMNVEV, per germline (reference sequence). The V end was cut by 3 bases, the J end by 9 bases, with 18 bases between.

The CDR3 coding sequence is TGCAGCGTTGAGTCGGCAAGGGACGAGCAGTACTTC. This encodes CSVESARDEQYF. The chain has TRBV29-1 and TRBJ2-7; D is ambiguous. This CDR3 has 12 amino acids. Germline assignment: CDR1 SQVTM and CDR2 ANQGSEA. Trimming left V 3 bases short and J 5 bases short, with 11 bases between.

This rearrangement joins TRBV30 to TRBJ2-7, with 11 positions matching TRBD2. Unmatched junction bases numbered 7, after V lost 1 base and J lost 2 bases. CDR1 is GTSNPN and CDR2 is SVGIG in the germline V gene (reference sequence). The length of the CDR3 is 16 residues. The chain's CDR3 is CAWSAKLAGGTYEQYF. For the CDR3, the DNA is TGTGCCTGGAGTGCAAAGCTAGCGGGGGGTACCTACGAGCAGTACTTC.

The chain is built from TRBV7-9 and TRBJ1-5, with D unclear. Germline V gene lookup returns CDR1 SEHNR and CDR2 FQNEAQ (reference sequence). The CDR3 runs to 14 residues. Trimming removed 3 bases at V and 5 bases at J, with 11 bases between. The CDR3 region has the DNA TGTGCCAGCAGCTTGTCGGGGAGGGATCAGCCCCAGCATTTT. It is translated as CASSLSGRDQPQHF.

V gene TRBV4-3 combines with J gene TRBJ2-3; TRBD2 matches at 8 bases. V trimming: 0 bases; J trimming: 4 bases; junction bases outside the gene matches: 3. Germline values: CDR1 LGHNA, CDR2 YSLEER. CDR3 size: 15 residues. Written as DNA, the CDR3 is TGCGCCAGCAGCCAAGATCGGGGGGGGGCAGATACGCAGTATTTT. This sequence encodes CASSQDRGGADTQYF.

V is TRBV7-2 and J is TRBJ2-2, with no clear D. The CDR3 consists of 13 residues. V was shortened by 5 bases and J by 4 bases, with 8 bases between the two germline ends. CDR1 is SGHTA and CDR2 is FQGNSA in the germline V gene. The CDR3 coding sequence is TGTGCCAGCAGCGTTAGATTCACCGGGGAGCTGTTTTTT. It encodes CASSVRFTGELFF.

V and J are TRBV7-9 and TRBJ2-5, with 7 bases that match TRBD1. Germline V gene sequence: CDR1 SEHNR, CDR2 FQNEAQ (reference sequence). The junction had 4 bases not matched to a gene; V was cut back by 2 bases and J by 1 base. This CDR3 is built from 15 residues. In nucleotides, the CDR3 is TGTGCCAGCAGCTTATGGACAGGTCCCCAAGAGACCCAGTACTTC. Encoded protein: CASSLWTGPQETQYF. Full variable domain (rest looked up from reference TRBV7-9 and TRBJ2-5): DTGVSQNPRHKITKRGQNVTFRCDPISEHNRLYWYRQTLGQGPEFLTYFQNEAQLEKSRLLSDRFSAERPKGSFSTLEIQRTEQGDSAMYLCASSLWTGPQETQYFGPGTRLLVL.

The rearrangement links TRBV5-1 to TRBJ2-2, with 9 bases identical to TRBD1. The CDR3 runs to 17 residues. The junction had 7 bases not matched to a gene; V was cut back by 1 base and J by 3 bases. Germline CDR1 is SGHRS and CDR2 is YFSETQ. CDR3 protein: CASSLSVRQGDTGELFF. DNA for the CDR3: TGCGCCAGCAGCTTGTCGGTCAGACAGGGGGACACCGGGGAGCTGTTTTTT.